This is a list of T cell receptor beta chains from one sample in a study of blood T cell repertoires in COVID-19. The table came from immunoSEQ multiplex PCR; TCRdb's copy has only in-frame clones and leaves some out. The sample has some 300,000 clones, roughly 90% seen once; the top ten hold around 13%. The source material was peripheral blood. Receptor source: a woman aged 65 to 85 with COVID-19, enrolled during active disease. The CDR3 runs from the conserved cysteine through the conserved F or W. Expanded clones are given a class, and other clones once, few, many or no size at all.

size: NA; V: TRBV27; J: TRBJ1-1; CDR3: CASSFLPGQGVTEAFF
size: NA; V: TRBV10-2; J: TRBJ1-3; CDR3: CASTIGDTIYF
size: once; V: TRBV7-2; J: TRBJ2-7; CDR3: CASSGQGGGYEQYF
size: NA; V: TRBV28; J: TRBJ2-1; CDR3: CASSSPGNLGYNEQFF
size: NA; V: TRBV28; J: TRBJ2-7; CDR3: CASLLAGGNYEQYF
size: few; V: TRBV7-6; J: TRBJ1-1; CDR3: CASSSGGALNTEAFF
size: NA; V: TRBV27; J: TRBJ1-2; CDR3: CASSPNLFVDRVGGYTF
size: NA; V: TRBV19; J: TRBJ1-4; CDR3: CASSIFPSPGVEKLFF
size: NA; V: TRBV9; J: TRBJ1-6; CDR3: CASSGRMGYNSPLHF
size: NA; V: TRBV4-3; J: TRBJ2-1; CDR3: CASSQRNGGGEQFF
size: NA; V: TRBV27; J: TRBJ1-4; CDR3: CASRRGSEKLFF
size: NA; V: TRBV19; J: TRBJ1-1; CDR3: CASSTGQGRTEAFF
size: NA; V: TRBV7-9; J: TRBJ2-7; CDR3: CASSSPGQTSYEQYF
size: NA; V: TRBV2; J: TRBJ2-7; CDR3: CASNPLRDSYYEQYF
size: NA; V: TRBV5-1; J: TRBJ1-2; CDR3: CASSFLPDSSIYGYTF
size: NA; V: TRBV7-9; J: TRBJ1-1; CDR3: CASLGTGTTEAFF
size: NA; V: TRBV30; J: TRBJ1-2; CDR3: CAWSKSHNYGYTF
size: NA; V: TRBV6-6; J: TRBJ2-1; CDR3: CASSLRDTEFF
size: once; V: TRBV10-3; J: TRBJ1-2; CDR3: CAISDRGRSDYGYTF
size: NA; V: TRBV7-9; J: TRBJ1-5; CDR3: CASSLDRDQPQHF
size: NA; V: TRBV7-9; J: TRBJ1-2; CDR3: CASSHSMGYTF